This entry is about one T cell receptor beta chain. Source study methods: Reference gene primers were amplified, and this amplification served to estimate nucleated cell counts. The repertoire was sequenced with immunoSEQ multiplex PCR; TCRdb's copy has only in-frame clones and lacks some. The V and J calls and clone size come from that table; D and trimming were worked out from the DNA. The table has roughly 43,000 clones, over 70% seen once. Trimming shortened V by 5 bases and J by 4 bases, and 9 bases separated the two germline ends. The V gene's germline CDR1 is MNHEY and CDR2 SMNVEV (reference sequence). This CDR3 region has 13 residues. This sample is part of a study of blood T cell repertoires in COVID-19. Study information: Samples of COVID-19 (acute and convalescent) were obtained from the United States, Italy and Spain. PBMCs, B-cell-depleted T cells, or T cells provided the cDNA or gDNA that made up the material.

The clonotype comes from a woman aged 55 to 70 with acute or convalescent COVID-19. Sequencing was performed on peripheral blood. The chain carries TRBV27 and TRBJ1-3; tentative D call: TRBD1 (6 bases). The CDR3 DNA follows: TGTGCCAGCAGTCAGAGGGGGGGAAACACCATATATTTT. It specifies CASSQRGGNTIYF.